What follows describes a single T cell receptor beta chain. Trimming pared 5 bases from V and 1 base from J, leaving 9 bases between. The CDR3 consists of 13 residues. CDR1 and CDR2 from the germline V gene are LNHDA and SQIVND (reference sequence). These data belong to a study of blood T cell repertoires in COVID-19. Original methodology: Estimates of nucleated cell counts were drawn from the amplification of reference gene primers. The assay was immunoSEQ multiplex PCR, and TCRdb's table has in-frame clones only and misses some. That table furnishes V, J and clone size, whereas the DNA furnished D and trimming. This sample has 43,000 or so clones, with more than 65% found just once.

The rearrangement joins TRBV19 to TRBJ2-7; possibly TRBD1 for D (6 bases). The TCR was taken from a woman aged 55-70 years with acute or convalescent COVID-19. Sequenced material: peripheral blood. CDR3: CASSFGQSYEQYF. The CDR3 nucleotides read TGTGCCAGTAGTTTTGGACAGTCCTACGAGCAGTACTTC.